This TCR beta chain was identified in a study of blood T cell repertoires in COVID-19. Study details: From T cells, B-cell-depleted T cells, or PBMCs came the material, which was cDNA or gDNA.

Enrolled during active infection, Seattle patients were then followed longitudinally. The authors' processing: Reference gene primer amplification gave estimated nucleated cell counts. Assay used: immunoSEQ multiplex PCR; TCRdb lists only in-frame clones, some missing. V, J and clone size derive from that table, while D and trimming were established from the DNA sequence. The sample yields around 430,000 clones, about 91% seen once. Germline CDR1 reads LGHDT; CDR2 reads YNNKEL (reference sequence). CDR3 length: 15 residues. Trimming shortened V by 4 bases and J by 0 bases, and 9 bases separated the two germline ends.

The chain is built from TRBV3-1 (or the pseudogene TRBV3-2) and TRBJ2-2; tentative D call: TRBD1 (5 bases). This TCR was sampled from a woman aged 45-65 years with COVID-19, enrolled during active disease. The source material was peripheral blood. In DNA form, the CDR3 reads TGTGCCAGCAGCCGACAGCTAGCGAACACCGGGGAGCTGTTTTTT. Protein sequence: CASSRQLANTGELFF.